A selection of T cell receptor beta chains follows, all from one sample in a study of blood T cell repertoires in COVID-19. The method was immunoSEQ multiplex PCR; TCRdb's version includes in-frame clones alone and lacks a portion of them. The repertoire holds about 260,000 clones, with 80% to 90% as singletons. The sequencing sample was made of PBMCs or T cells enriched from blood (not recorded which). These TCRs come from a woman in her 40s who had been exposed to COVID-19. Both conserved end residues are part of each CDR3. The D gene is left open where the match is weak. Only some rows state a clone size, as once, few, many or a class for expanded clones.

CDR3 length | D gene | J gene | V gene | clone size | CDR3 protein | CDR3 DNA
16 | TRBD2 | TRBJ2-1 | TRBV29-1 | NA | CSGDSRTSGGLDEQFF | TGCAGCGGCGATAGCAGGACTAGCGGGGGGCTAGATGAGCAGTTCTTC
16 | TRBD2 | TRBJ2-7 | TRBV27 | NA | CASRSNSGTVGGEQYF | TGTGCCAGCAGGTCGAATAGCGGGACCGTTGGCGGCGAGCAGTACTTC
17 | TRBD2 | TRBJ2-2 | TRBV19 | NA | CASSTRGVVVGTGELFF | TGTGCCAGTAGCACGCGGGGGGTGGTAGTTGGTACCGGGGAGCTGTTTTTT
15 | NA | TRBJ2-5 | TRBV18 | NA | CASSQSWGGEETQYF | TGTGCCAGCTCGCAATCCTGGGGGGGCGAGGAGACCCAGTACTTC
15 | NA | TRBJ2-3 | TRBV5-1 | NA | CASSLGRGYTDTQYF | TGCGCCAGCAGCTTGGGGCGGGGCTACACAGATACGCAGTATTTT
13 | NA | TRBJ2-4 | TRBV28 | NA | CASSPPPGSIQYF | TGTGCCAGCAGTCCCCCCCCCGGGTCCATTCAGTACTTC
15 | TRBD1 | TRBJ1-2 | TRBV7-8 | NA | CASSLRGQGAIGYTF | TGTGCCAGCAGCTTACGGGGACAGGGGGCGATTGGCTACACCTTC
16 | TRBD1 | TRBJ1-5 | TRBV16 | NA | CASSQPGQGRNQPQHF | TGTGCCAGCAGCCAACCCGGACAGGGTCGCAATCAGCCCCAGCATTTT
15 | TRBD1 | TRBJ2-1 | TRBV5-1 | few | CASSYGGQGYNEQFF | TGTGCCAGCAGCTACGGGGGACAGGGGTACAATGAGCAGTTCTTC
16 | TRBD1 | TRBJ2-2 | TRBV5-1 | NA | CASSTGQGANTGELFF | TGTGCCAGCAGCACAGGACAGGGAGCGAACACCGGGGAGCTGTTTTTT
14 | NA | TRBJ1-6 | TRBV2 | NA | CASSDEENNSPLHF | TGTGCCAGCAGTGATGAAGAGAATAATTCACCCCTCCACTTT
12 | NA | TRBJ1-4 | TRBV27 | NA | CASSLGGGKLFF | TGTGCCAGCAGCCTGGGGGGGGGAAAACTGTTTTTT
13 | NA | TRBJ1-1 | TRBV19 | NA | CASSRSGYTEAFF | TGTGCCAGTAGTAGATCAGGGTACACTGAAGCTTTCTTT
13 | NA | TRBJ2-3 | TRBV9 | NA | CASSLQTTDTQYF | TGTGCCAGCAGCCTACAGACCACAGATACGCAGTATTTT
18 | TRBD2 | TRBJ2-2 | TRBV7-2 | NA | CASSLVYSSGRAAGELFF | TGTGCCAGCAGCTTAGTTTACAGTAGCGGGAGGGCCGCCGGGGAGCTGTTTTTT
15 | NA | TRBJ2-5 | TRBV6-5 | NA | CASSYRRGLGGTQYF | TGTGCCAGCAGTTACCGAAGGGGATTGGGGGGGACCCAGTACTTC
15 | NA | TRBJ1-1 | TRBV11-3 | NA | CASSFYRDGHTEAFF | TGTGCCAGCAGCTTTTACAGGGACGGACACACTGAAGCTTTCTTT
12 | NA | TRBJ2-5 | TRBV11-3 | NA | CASSSREETQYF | TGTGCCAGCAGCTCGAGGGAAGAGACCCAGTACTTC
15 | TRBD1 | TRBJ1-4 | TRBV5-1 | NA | CASRSQGRKDEKLFF | TGTGCCAGCAGATCACAGGGGCGCAAAGATGAAAAACTGTTTTTT
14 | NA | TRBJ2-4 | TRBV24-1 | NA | CATSEAMGLGIQYF | TGTGCCACCAGTGAGGCAATGGGGCTTGGCATTCAGTACTTC
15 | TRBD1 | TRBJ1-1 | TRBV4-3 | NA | CASSQEAGGGGEAFF | TGCGCCAGCAGCCAAGAGGCAGGGGGCGGAGGTGAAGCTTTCTTT
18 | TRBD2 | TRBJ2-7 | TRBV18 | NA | CASSPSTGTSAYSYEQYF | TGTGCCAGCTCACCCTCTACCGGGACTAGCGCCTACTCCTACGAGCAGTACTTC
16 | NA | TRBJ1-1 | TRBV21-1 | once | CASSKGGGPRGTEAFF | TGTGCCAGCAGCAAAGGTGGAGGGCCTCGGGGCACTGAAGCTTTCTTT
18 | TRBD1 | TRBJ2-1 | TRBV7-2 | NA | CASSLASTGTGMDDEQFF | TGTGCCAGCAGCTTAGCGAGTACCGGGACAGGGATGGATGATGAGCAGTTCTTC
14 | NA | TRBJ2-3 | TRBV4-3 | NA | CASSQVGGTDTQYF | TGCGCCAGCAGCCAAGTGGGGGGAACAGATACGCAGTATTTT
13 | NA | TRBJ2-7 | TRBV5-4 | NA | CASSNGQMYEQYF | TGTGCCAGCAGCAACGGACAGATGTACGAGCAGTACTTC
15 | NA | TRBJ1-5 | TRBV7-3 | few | CASSETGTKSQPQHF | TGTGCCAGCAGCGAGACCGGGACAAAGAGTCAGCCCCAGCATTTT
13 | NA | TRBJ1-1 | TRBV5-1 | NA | CASSLGQSNEAFF | TGCGCCAGCAGCTTGGGGCAGTCAAATGAAGCTTTCTTT
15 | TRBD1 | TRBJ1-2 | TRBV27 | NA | CASSLSWTGPYGYTF | TGTGCCAGCAGTTTATCGTGGACAGGGCCCTATGGCTACACCTTC
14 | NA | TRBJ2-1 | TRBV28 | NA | CASSPGLSGNEQFF | TGTGCCAGCAGTCCTGGACTATCTGGTAATGAGCAGTTCTTC
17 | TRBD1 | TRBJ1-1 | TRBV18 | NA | CASSPFSDRDLNTEAFF | TGTGCCAGCTCACCATTTTCGGACAGGGACCTGAACACTGAAGCTTTCTTT
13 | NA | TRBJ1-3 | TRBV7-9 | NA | CASLRGYGNTIYF | TGTGCCAGCCTCAGGGGCTACGGAAACACCATATATTTT
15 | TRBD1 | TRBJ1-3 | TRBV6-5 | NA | CASGNRGHSGNTIYF | TGTGCCAGCGGGAACAGGGGACACTCTGGAAACACCATATATTTT
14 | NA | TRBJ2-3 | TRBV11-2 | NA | CASSPRRNADTQYF | TGTGCCAGCAGCCCGCGGAGGAACGCAGATACGCAGTATTTT
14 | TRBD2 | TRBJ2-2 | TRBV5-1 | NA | CASSEGLAEGELFF | TGCGCCAGCAGCGAGGGACTAGCGGAGGGGGAGCTGTTTTTT
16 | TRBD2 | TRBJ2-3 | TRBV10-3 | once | CAIMGSGRANTDTQYF | TGTGCCATCATGGGGAGCGGGAGGGCCAACACAGATACGCAGTATTTT
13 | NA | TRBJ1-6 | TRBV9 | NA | CASNTGSRSPLHF | TGTGCCAGCAACACAGGGTCGCGATCACCCCTCCACTTT
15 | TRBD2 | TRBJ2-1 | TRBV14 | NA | CASSYYRSGGREQFF | TGTGCCAGCAGCTATTATAGATCGGGGGGGCGTGAGCAGTTCTTC
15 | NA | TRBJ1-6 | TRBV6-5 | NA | CASSYSGASNSPLHF | TGTGCCAGCAGTTACTCGGGAGCTAGCAATTCACCCCTCCACTTT
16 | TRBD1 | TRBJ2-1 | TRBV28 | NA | CASNVVQGASRNEQFF | TGTGCCAGCAACGTCGTCCAGGGGGCGAGCAGAAATGAGCAGTTCTTC
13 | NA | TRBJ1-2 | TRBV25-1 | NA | CASSQGRGYGYTF | TGTGCCAGCAGTCAGGGTCGCGGTTATGGCTACACCTTC
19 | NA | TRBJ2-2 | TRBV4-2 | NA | CASSQDRILTLSNTGELFF | TGTGCCAGCAGCCAAGATCGCATTCTCACTCTTTCGAACACCGGGGAGCTGTTTTTT
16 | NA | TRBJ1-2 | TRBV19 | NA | CASSRPDILLPGGYTF | TGTGCCAGTAGCCGACCGGATATTTTACTCCCGGGAGGCTACACCTTC
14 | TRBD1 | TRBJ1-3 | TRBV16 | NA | CASSRDRDWHTIYF | TGTGCCAGCAGCCGCGACAGGGATTGGCACACCATATATTTT
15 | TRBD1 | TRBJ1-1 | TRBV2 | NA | CASSWTGGVNTEAFF | TGTGCCAGCAGTTGGACAGGGGGCGTAAACACTGAAGCTTTCTTT
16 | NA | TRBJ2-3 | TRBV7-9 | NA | CASSLWEGGGTDTQYF | TGTGCCAGCAGCTTATGGGAGGGGGGAGGCACAGATACGCAGTATTTT
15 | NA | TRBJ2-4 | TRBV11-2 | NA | CASSLVRGGINIQYF | TGTGCCAGCAGCTTAGTTAGGGGTGGAATAAACATTCAGTACTTC
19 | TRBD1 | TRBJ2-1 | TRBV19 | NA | CASSAGQGASAYPNNEQFF | TGTGCCAGTAGTGCGGGACAGGGGGCCTCAGCCTACCCAAACAATGAGCAGTTCTTC
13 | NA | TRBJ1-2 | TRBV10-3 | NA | CAISETENYGYTF | TGTGCCATCAGTGAAACAGAGAACTATGGCTACACCTTC
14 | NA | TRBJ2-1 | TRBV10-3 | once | CAIGSPSSYNEQFF | TGTGCCATCGGTAGCCCTAGCTCCTACAATGAGCAGTTCTTC
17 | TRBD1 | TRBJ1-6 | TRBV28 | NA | CASRGLGTGGVNSPLHF | TGTGCCAGCAGGGGGCTGGGGACAGGGGGTGTGAATTCACCCCTCCACTTT
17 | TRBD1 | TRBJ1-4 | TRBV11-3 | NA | CASSPKRQGAVREKLFF | TGTGCCAGCAGCCCCAAGCGACAGGGGGCAGTAAGGGAAAAACTGTTTTTT
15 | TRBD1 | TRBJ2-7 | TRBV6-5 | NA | CASSYTGQGGVEQYF | TGTGCCAGCAGTTACACGGGACAGGGGGGCGTCGAGCAGTACTTC
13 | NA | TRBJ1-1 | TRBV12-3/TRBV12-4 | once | CASSQAMNTEAFF | TGTGCCAGCAGTCAAGCGATGAACACTGAAGCTTTCTTT
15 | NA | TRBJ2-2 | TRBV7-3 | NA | CASSLALANTGELFF | TGTGCCAGCAGCCTGGCGCTAGCGAACACCGGGGAGCTGTTTTTT
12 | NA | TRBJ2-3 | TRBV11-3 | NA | CASSLAPDTQYF | TGTGCCAGCAGCTTAGCTCCAGATACGCAGTATTTT
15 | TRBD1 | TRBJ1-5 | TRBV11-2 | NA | CASSLQGASNQPQHF | TGTGCCAGCAGCCTACAGGGGGCCAGCAATCAGCCCCAGCATTTT
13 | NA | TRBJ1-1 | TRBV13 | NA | CASSPDQGPRAFF | TGTGCCAGCAGCCCCGATCAGGGCCCTCGGGCTTTCTTT
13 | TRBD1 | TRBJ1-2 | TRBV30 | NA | CAWGRQGIYGYTF | TGTGCCTGGGGACGACAGGGAATCTATGGCTACACCTTC
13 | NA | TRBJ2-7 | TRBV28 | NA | CASGVTGTYEQYF | TGTGCCAGCGGGGTGACAGGTACCTACGAGCAGTACTTC